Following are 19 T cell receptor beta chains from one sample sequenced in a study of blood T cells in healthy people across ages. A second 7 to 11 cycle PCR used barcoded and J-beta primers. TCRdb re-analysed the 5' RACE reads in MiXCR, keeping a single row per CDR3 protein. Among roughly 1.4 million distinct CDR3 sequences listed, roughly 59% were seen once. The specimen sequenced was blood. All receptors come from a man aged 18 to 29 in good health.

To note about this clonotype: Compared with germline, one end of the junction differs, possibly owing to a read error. The CDR3 protein is CASGLRSSPHTGELFF. CDR3 in DNA: TGTGCCAGCGGTTTAAGGTCATCCCCCCACACCGGGGAGCTGTTTTTT. This chain links TRBV27 with TRBJ2-2; D call uncertain. The CDR3 totals 16 residues. Germline assignment: CDR1 MNHEY and CDR2 SMNVEV (reference sequence).

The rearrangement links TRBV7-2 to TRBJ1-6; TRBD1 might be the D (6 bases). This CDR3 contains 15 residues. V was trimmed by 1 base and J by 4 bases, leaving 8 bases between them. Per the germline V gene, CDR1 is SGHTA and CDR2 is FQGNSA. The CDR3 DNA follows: TGTGCCAGCAGCTTAGGACAGGAGTATAATTCACCCCTCCACTTT. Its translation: CASSLGQEYNSPLHF.

The chain's CDR3 is CATSIIGIESSDTQYF. The CDR3, as DNA: TGTGCCACCAGCATCATTGGGATAGAGTCTTCAGATACGCAGTATTTT. The chain joins TRBV15 to TRBJ2-3; D not resolved. The V end lost 4 bases, the J end lost 4 bases, and 18 bases lay between the germline ends. CDR1 and CDR2 (germline): LNHNV, YYDKDF (reference sequence). The CDR3 length is 16 residues.

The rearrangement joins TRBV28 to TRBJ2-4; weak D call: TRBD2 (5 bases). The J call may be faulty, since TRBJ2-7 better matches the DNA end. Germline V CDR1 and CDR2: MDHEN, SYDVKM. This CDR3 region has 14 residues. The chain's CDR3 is CASSLNGLSDEQYF. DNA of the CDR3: TGTGCCAGCAGTTTGAACGGACTGTCCGACGAGCAGTACTTC.

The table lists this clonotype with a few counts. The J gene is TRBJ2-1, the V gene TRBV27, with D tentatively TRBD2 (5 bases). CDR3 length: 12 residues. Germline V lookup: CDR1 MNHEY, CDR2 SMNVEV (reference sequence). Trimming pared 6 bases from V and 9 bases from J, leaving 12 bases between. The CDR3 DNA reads TGTGCCAGCAGACTGTATGAGGGTGAGCAGTTCTTC. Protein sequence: CASRLYEGEQFF.

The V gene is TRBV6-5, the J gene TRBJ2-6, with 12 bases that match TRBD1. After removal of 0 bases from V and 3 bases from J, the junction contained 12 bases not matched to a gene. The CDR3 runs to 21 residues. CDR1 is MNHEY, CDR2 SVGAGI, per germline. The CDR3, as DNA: TGTGCCAGCAGTTACTCGATTATAGGGGACAGGGGGCCAGGTGGGGCCAACGTCCTGACTTTC. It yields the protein CASSYSIIGDRGPGGANVLTF.

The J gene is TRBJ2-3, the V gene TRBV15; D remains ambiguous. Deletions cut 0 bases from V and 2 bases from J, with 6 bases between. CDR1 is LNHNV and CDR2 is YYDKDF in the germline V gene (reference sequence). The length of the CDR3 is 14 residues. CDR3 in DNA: TGTGCCACCAGCAGAGAAGGAAACACAGATACGCAGTATTTT. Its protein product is CATSREGNTDTQYF.

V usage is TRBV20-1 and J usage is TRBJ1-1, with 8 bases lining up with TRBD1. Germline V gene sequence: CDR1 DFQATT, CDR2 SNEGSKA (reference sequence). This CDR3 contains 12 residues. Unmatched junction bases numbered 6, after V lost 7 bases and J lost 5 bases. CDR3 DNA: TGCAGTGTGTCAGGGGGCACGACTGAAGCTTTCTTT. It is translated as CSVSGGTTEAFF.

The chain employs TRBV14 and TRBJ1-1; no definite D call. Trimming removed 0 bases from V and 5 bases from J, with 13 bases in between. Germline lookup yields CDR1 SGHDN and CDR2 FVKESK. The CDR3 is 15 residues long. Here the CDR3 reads CASSQESGWRTEAFF. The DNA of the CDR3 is TGTGCCAGCAGCCAAGAGTCTGGGTGGAGGACTGAAGCTTTCTTT.

The CDR3 sequence: CASGGLVSYEQYF. The CDR3 DNA follows: TGTGCCAGCGGCGGACTAGTCTCCTACGAGCAGTACTTC. The V gene is TRBV7-8, the J gene TRBJ2-7; TRBD2 agrees at 7 bases. The CDR3 extends over 13 amino acids. V lost 8 bases and J lost 0; bases outside the gene matches: 4. Germline V CDR1 and CDR2: SGHVS, FQNEAQ.

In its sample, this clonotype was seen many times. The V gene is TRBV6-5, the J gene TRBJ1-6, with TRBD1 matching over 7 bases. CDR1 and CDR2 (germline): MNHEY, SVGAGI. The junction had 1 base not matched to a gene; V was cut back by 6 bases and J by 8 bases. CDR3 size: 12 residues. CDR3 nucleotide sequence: TGTGCCAGCAGGGGGACAGATTCACCCCTCCACTTT. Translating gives CASRGTDSPLHF.

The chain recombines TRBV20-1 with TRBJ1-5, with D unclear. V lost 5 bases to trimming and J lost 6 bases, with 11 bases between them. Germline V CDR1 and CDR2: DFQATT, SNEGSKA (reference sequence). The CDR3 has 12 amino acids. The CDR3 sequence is CSARKGGQPQHF. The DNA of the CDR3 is TGCAGTGCTCGAAAGGGAGGTCAGCCCCAGCATTTT.

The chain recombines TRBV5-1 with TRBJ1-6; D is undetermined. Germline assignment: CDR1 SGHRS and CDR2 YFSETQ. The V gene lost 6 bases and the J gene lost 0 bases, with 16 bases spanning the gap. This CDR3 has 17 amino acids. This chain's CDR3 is CASTPEGVSSYNSPLHF. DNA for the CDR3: TGCGCCAGCACCCCTGAAGGAGTGAGCTCCTATAATTCACCCCTCCACTTT.

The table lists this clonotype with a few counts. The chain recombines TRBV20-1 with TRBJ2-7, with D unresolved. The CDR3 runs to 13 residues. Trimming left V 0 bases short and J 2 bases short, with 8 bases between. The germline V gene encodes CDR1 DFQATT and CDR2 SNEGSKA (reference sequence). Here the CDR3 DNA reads TGCAGTGCTAGAGATTTGACAACCTACGAGCAGTACTTC. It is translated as CSARDLTTYEQYF.

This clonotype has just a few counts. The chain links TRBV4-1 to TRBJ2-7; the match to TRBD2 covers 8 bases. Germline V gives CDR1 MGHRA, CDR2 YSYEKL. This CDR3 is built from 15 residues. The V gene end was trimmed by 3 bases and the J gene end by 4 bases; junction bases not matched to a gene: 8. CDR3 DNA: TGCGCCAGCAGCCAGGCAAGCGGGGGCCAATACGAGCAGTACTTC. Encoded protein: CASSQASGGQYEQYF.

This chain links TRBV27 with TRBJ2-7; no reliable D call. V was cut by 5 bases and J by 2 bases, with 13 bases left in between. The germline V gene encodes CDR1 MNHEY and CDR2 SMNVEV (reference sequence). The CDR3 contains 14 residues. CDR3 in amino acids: CASSAGMGTYEQYF. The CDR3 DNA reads TGTGCCAGCAGTGCCGGAATGGGCACCTACGAGCAGTACTTC.

The CDR3 region has the DNA TGTGCCAGCAGCAACGGACAGCCTGTCTACAATGAGCAGTTCTTC. It yields the protein CASSNGQPVYNEQFF. The chain employs TRBV27 and TRBJ2-1; D may be TRBD1 (6 bases). The CDR3 contains 15 residues. In germline, CDR1 is MNHEY, CDR2 SMNVEV (reference sequence). The V and J ends lost 6 bases and 3 bases respectively, with 15 bases between them.

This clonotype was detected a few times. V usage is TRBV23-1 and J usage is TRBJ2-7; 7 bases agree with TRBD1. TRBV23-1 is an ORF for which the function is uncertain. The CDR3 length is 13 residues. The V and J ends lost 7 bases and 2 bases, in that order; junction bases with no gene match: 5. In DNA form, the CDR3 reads TGCGCCAGCACCCCAGACAGGGCCTACGAGCAGTACTTC. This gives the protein CASTPDRAYEQYF.

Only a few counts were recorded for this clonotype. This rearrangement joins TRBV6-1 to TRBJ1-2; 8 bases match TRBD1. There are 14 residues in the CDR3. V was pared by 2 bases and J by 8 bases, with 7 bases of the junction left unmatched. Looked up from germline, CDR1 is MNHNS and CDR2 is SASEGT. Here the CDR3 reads CASSELGQAHGYTF. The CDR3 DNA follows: TGTGCCAGCAGTGAATTGGGACAGGCTCACGGCTACACCTTC.